This T cell receptor beta chain was sequenced during a study of OX40 agonist ivuxolimab in advanced cancers. In the study overall: Three dose-escalation patients had partial responses: one with hepatocellular carcinoma and two with cutaneous melanoma.

A word on this clone: The antigen remains unidentified.

The study, taken as a whole, reports: Among T cells, CD8+ cells averaged more expanded clones than CD4+ cells.

Enrollment shut out patients with autoimmune disease history or systemic immunosuppression. Assay: immunoSEQ multiplex PCR; the TCRdb copy retains only in-frame clones and omits some. The sample records about 36,000 clones, 74% being singletons. Trimming removed 6 bases at V and 3 bases at J, with 12 bases between. This CDR3 has 13 residues. Germline V CDR1 and CDR2: SNHLY, FYNNEI. The clonotype comes from an adult with an advanced solid tumor such as melanoma, head and neck, liver or kidney cancer. The starting material was CD4+ or CD8+ T cells sorted from blood, obtained in a trial of the OX40 agonist ivuxolimab. The J gene is TRBJ2-7, the V gene TRBV2, with unresolved D. The CDR3 DNA reads as TGTGCCAGCAGACGGCAGCCGCTCTACGAGCAGTACTTC. This sequence encodes CASRRQPLYEQYF.